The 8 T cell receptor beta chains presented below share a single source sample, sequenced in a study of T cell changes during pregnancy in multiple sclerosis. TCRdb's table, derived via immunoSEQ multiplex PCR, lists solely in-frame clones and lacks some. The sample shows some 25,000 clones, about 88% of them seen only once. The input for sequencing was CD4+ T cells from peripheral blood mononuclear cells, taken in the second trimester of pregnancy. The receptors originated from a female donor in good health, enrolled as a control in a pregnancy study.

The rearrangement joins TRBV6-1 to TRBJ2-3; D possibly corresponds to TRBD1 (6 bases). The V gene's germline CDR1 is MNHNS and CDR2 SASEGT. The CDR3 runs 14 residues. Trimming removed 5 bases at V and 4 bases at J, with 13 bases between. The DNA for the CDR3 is TGTGCCAGCAGTAAGGGGTCAGGGGCAGATACGCAGTATTTT. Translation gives CASSKGSGADTQYF.

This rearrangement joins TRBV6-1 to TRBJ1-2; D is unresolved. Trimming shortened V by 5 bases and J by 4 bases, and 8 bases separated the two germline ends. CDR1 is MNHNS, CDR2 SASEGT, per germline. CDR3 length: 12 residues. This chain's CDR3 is CASSLATYGYTF. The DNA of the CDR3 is TGTGCCAGCAGTCTAGCGACCTATGGCTACACCTTC.

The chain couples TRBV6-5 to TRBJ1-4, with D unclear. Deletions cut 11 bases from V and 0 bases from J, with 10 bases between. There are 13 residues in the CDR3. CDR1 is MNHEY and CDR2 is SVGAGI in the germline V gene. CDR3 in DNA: TGTGCCTTACCCACAGCAACTAATGAAAAACTGTTTTTT. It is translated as CALPTATNEKLFF.

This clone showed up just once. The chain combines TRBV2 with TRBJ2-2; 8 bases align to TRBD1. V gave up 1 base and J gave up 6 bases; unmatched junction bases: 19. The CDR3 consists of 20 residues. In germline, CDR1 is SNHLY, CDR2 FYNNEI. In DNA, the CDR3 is TGTGCCAGCAGTGAAGGAGGCGTCGGGTGGGACAGGAAATTCTCCGGGGAGCTGTTTTTT. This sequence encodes CASSEGGVGWDRKFSGELFF. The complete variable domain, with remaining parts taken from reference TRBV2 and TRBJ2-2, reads EPEVTQTPSHQVTQMGQEVILRCVPISNHLYFYWYRQILGQKVEFLVSFYNNEISEKSEIFDDQFSVERPDGSNFTLKIRSTKLEDSAMYFCASSEGGVGWDRKFSGELFFGEGSRLTVL.

CDR3 bases: TGTGCCAGCAGTTTATTGAGTCTTGGCTCGAGGGCTTATGAAGCTTTCTTT. It yields the protein CASSLLSLGSRAYEAFF. The chain employs TRBV28 and TRBJ1-1; D is uncertain. V gave up 1 base and J gave up 7 bases, with 22 bases separating them. The CDR3 runs 17 residues. CDR1 and CDR2 (germline): MDHEN, SYDVKM.

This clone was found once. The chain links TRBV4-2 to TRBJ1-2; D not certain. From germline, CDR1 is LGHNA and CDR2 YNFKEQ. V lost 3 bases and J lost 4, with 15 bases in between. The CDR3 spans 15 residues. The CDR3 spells CASSQSEGAGYGYTF. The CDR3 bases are TGTGCCAGCAGCCAGTCGGAGGGAGCAGGCTATGGCTACACCTTC.

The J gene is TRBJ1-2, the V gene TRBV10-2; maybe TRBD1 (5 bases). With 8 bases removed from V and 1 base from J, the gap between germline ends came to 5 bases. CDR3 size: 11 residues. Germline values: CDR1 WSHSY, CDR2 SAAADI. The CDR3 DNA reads TGCGCCAGCCAGGGTAACTATGGCTACACCTTC. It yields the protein CASQGNYGYTF.

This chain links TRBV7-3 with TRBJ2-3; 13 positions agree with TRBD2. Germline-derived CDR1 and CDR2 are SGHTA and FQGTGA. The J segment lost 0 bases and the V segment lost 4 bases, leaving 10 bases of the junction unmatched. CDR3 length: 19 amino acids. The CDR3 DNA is TGTGCCAGCAGCTACCAGCCAGGACTAGCGGGGGAAAGCACAGATACGCAGTATTTT. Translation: CASSYQPGLAGESTDTQYF.